This T cell receptor (beta chain) was obtained from a study of cytomegalovirus exposure and HLA in healthy donors. Regarding the study as a whole: In vitro confirmation showed three CMV-associated chains to be CMV antigen specific. Fewer than 200 TCR beta chains were listed as cytomegalovirus-associated. What TCR beta sequences reportedly achieved was accurate prediction of HLA-A and HLA-B alleles in most subjects.

Remarks on this clone: The antigen remains unidentified.

PCR amplification relied on 60 Vbeta primers (plus 13 Jbeta primers). Produced via immunoSEQ multiplex PCR; TCRdb's table is partial and in-frame only. The sample lists around 39,000 clones; roughly 60% were seen once. Healthy bone marrow donors supplied every sample. CDR1 and CDR2 (germline): LNHDA, SQIVND (reference sequence). V trimming: 5 bases; J trimming: 3 bases; junction bases outside the gene matches: 6. CDR3 size: 14 residues. Sequenced material: PBMCs. This chain joins TRBV19 and TRBJ2-5; 7 bases agree with TRBD1. The sequence was collected from a human donor in good health. The CDR3 bases are TGTGCCAGTAGTCCCCCGGGACAGAAAGAGACCCAGTACTTC. This gives the protein CASSPPGQKETQYF.